This TCR beta chain comes out of a study of blood T cell repertoires in COVID-19. Study-level information: The United States, Italy and Spain supplied acute and convalescent COVID-19 samples.

Cohorts were based on clinical histories the participants reported. Recovered status in Cohort 3 required two negative PCRs, clearance, or symptom resolution. This CDR3 region has 14 residues. Germline-derived CDR1 and CDR2 are SGDLS and YYNGEE. V lost 5 bases and J lost 8; bases outside the gene matches: 10. In the original processing: Quantification of nucleated cells was approximated via reference gene primer amplification. Assay used: immunoSEQ multiplex PCR; TCRdb lists only in-frame clones, some missing. D and trimming were read from the DNA, whereas the V and J calls and clone size are those reported in that table. Counted here are around 370,000 clones, more than 75% occurring once; the ten biggest clones make up roughly 1.2%.

The sequencing input was PBMCs or T cells enriched from blood (not recorded which). The chain recombines TRBV9 with TRBJ1-2, with TRBD1 identical over 9 bases. This clonotype originated in a woman younger than 35 who had recovered from COVID-19. CDR3 DNA: TGTGCCAGCAGTCTATATACAGGGGGCGGCGGCTACACCTTC. Its protein is CASSLYTGGGGYTF. The full variable domain, with the rest looked up from reference TRBV9 and TRBJ1-2, is DSGVTQTPKHLITATGQRVTLRCSPRSGDLSVYWYQQSLDQGLQFLIQYYNGEERAKGNILERFSAQQFPDLHSELNLSSLELGDSALYFCASSLYTGGGGYTFGSGTRLTVV.